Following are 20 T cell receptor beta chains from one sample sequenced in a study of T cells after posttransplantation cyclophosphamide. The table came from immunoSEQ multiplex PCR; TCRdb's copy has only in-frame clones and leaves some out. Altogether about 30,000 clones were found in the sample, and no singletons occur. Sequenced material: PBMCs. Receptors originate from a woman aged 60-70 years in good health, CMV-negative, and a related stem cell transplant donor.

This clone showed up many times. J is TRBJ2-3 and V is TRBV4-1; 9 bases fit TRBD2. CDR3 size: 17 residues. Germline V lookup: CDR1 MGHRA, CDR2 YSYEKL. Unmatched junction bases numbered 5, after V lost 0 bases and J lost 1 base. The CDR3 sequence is CASSQDSGGWGTDTQYF. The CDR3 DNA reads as TGCGCCAGCAGCCAAGATAGCGGGGGCTGGGGCACAGATACGCAGTATTTT.

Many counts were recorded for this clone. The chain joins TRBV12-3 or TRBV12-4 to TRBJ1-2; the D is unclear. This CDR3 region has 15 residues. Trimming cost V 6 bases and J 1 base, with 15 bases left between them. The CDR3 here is CASSPTPGFNYGYTF. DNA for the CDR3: TGTGCCAGCAGCCCCACACCGGGTTTTAACTATGGCTACACCTTC.

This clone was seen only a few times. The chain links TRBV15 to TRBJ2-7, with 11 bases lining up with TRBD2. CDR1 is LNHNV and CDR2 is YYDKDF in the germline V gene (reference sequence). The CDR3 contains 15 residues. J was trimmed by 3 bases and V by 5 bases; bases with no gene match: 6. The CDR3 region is CATSESGTSGYEQYF. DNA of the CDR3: TGTGCCACCAGCGAATCCGGGACTAGCGGCTACGAGCAGTACTTC.

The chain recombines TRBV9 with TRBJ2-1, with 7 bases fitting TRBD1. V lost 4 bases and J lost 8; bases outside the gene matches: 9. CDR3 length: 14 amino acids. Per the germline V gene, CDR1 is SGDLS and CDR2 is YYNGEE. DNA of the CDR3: TGTGCCAGCAGCCCTCGACAGGGTATCGATGAGCAGTTCTTC. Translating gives CASSPRQGIDEQFF. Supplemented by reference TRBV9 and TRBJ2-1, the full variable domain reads DSGVTQTPKHLITATGQRVTLRCSPRSGDLSVYWYQQSLDQGLQFLIQYYNGEERAKGNILERFSAQQFPDLHSELNLSSLELGDSALYFCASSPRQGIDEQFFGPGTRLTVL.

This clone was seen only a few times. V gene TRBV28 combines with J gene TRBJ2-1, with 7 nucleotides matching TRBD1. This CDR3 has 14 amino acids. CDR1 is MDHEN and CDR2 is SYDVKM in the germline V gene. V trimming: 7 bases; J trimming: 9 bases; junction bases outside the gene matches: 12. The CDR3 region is CASKQGQKGREQFF. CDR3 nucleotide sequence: TGTGCCAGCAAACAGGGACAGAAAGGCCGTGAGCAGTTCTTC.

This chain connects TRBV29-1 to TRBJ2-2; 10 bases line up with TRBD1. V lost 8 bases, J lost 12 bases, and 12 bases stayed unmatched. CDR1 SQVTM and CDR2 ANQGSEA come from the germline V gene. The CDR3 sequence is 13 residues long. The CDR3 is CSIRTGGPGQLFF. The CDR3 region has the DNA TGCAGCATCCGGACAGGGGGACCGGGGCAGCTGTTTTTT.

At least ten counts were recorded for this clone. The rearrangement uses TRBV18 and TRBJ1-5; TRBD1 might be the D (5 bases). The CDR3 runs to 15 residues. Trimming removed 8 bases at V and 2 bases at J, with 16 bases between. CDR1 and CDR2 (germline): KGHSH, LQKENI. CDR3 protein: CASRQKGLGNQPQHF. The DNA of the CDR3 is TGTGCCAGCCGTCAAAAGGGGTTAGGCAATCAGCCCCAGCATTTT.

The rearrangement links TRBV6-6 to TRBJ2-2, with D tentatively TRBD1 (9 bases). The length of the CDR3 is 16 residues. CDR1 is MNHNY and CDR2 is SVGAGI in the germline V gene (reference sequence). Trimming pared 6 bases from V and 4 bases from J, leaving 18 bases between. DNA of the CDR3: TGTGCCAGCAGACCCGGGAGGGACAGGGTCACCGGGGAGCTGTTTTTT. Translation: CASRPGRDRVTGELFF.

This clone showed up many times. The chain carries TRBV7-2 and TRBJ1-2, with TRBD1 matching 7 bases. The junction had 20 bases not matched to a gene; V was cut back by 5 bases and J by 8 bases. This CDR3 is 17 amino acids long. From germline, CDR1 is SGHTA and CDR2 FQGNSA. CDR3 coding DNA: TGTGCCAGCAGCAAAAGGGTGGCGGAGGACAGGCCCCGGGGCTACACCTTC. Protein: CASSKRVAEDRPRGYTF.

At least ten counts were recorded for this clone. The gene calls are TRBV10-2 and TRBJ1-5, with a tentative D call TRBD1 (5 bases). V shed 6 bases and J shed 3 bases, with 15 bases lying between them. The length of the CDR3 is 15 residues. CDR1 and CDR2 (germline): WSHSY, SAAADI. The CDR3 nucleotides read TGCGCCAGCAGCTCGGGCAGGGTTAACAATCAGCCCCAGCATTTT. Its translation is CASSSGRVNNQPQHF.

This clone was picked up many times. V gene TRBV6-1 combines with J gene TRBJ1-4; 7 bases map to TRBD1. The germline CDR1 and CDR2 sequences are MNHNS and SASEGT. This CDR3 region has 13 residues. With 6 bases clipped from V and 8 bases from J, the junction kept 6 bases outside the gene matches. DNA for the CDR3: TGTGCCAGCAGAACCGGGACAGTAGAAAAACTGTTTTTT. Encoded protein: CASRTGTVEKLFF.

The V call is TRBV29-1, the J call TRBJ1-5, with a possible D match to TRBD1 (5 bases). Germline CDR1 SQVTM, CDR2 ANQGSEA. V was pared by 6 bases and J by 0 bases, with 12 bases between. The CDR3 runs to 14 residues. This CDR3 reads CSVGWGDSNQPQHF. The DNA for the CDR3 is TGCAGCGTGGGATGGGGCGATAGCAATCAGCCCCAGCATTTT.

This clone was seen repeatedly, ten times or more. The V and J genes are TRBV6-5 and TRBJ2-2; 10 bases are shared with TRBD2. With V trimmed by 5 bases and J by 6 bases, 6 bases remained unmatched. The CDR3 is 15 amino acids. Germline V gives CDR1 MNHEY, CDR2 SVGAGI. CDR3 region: CASSRTSGPPGELFF. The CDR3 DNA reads TGTGCCAGCAGTCGGACTAGCGGCCCCCCCGGGGAGCTGTTTTTT.

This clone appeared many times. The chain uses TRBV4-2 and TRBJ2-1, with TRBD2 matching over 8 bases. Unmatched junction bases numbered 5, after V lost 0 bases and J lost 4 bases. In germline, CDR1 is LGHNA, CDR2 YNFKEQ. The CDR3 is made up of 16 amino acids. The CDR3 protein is CASSQDASGSYNEQFF. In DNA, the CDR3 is TGTGCCAGCAGCCAAGATGCGAGCGGGAGTTACAATGAGCAGTTCTTC.

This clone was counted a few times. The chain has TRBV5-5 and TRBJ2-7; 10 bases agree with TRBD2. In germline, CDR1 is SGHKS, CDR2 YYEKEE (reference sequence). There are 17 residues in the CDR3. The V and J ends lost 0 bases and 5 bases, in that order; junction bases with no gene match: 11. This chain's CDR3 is CASSLVILAGVQHEQYF. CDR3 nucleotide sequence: TGTGCCAGCAGCTTGGTTATCCTAGCGGGAGTACAACACGAGCAGTACTTC.

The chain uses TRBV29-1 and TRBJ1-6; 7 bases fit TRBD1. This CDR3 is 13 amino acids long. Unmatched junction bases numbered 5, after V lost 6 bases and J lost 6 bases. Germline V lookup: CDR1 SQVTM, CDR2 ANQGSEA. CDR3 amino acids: CSVRQGLNSPLHF. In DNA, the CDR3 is TGCAGCGTCCGACAGGGCCTTAATTCACCCCTCCACTTT.

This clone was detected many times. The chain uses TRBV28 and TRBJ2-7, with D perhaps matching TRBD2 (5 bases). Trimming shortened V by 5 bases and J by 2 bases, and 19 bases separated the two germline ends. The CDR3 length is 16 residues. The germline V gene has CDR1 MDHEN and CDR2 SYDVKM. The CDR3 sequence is CASSSVGSSSPYEQYF. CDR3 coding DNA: TGTGCCAGCAGTAGCGTCGGGTCCTCTAGCCCCTACGAGCAGTACTTC.

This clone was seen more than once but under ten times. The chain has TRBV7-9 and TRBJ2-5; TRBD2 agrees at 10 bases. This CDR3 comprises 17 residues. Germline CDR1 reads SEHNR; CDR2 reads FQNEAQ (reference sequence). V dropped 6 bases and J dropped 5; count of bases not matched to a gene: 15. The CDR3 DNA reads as TGTGCCAGCAGGCTAGCGGGGGCCCACCTCGCCGGGGAGACCCAGTACTTC. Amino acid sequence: CASRLAGAHLAGETQYF.

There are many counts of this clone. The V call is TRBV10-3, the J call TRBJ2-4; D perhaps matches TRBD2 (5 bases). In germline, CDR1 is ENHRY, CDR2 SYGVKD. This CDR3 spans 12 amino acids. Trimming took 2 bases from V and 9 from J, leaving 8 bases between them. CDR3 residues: CAISERGSIQYF. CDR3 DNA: TGTGCCATCAGTGAGCGAGGGTCCATTCAGTACTTC.

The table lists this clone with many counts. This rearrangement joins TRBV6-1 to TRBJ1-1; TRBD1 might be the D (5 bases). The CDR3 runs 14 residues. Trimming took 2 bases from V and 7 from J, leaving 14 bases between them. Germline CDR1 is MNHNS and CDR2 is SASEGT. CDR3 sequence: CASSESPGAGEAFF. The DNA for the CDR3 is TGTGCCAGCAGTGAAAGCCCTGGGGCTGGTGAAGCTTTCTTT.